This TCR beta chain emerged from a study of OX40 agonist ivuxolimab in advanced cancers. Study details: The drug used for patients, ivuxolimab, was an agonistic anti-OX40 (CD134) antibody. Intravenous ivuxolimab was administered to patients every 2 weeks at 0.01 to 10 mg/kg. Each dose-escalation patient presented with hepatocellular carcinoma, melanoma, renal cell or head and neck cancer.

The cohort excluded patients with autoimmune disease history or systemic immunosuppression. Only in-frame clones appear in the TCRdb table, and some are missing; sequencing was by immunoSEQ multiplex PCR. The sample carries over 50,000 clones, about 90% recorded once. Here the sequenced sample was CD4+ or CD8+ T cells sorted from blood, taken in a trial of the OX40 agonist ivuxolimab. This receptor was identified in an adult with an advanced solid tumor such as melanoma, head and neck, liver or kidney cancer.

In nucleotides, the CDR3 is TGTGCCAGCAGCCCCTCCGGGACTTATGGCTACACCTTC. It yields the protein CASSPSGTYGYTF. The chain combines TRBV28 with TRBJ1-2, with a weak D call TRBD1 (5 bases). The CDR3 sequence is 13 residues long. V lost 6 bases and J 5 bases, leaving 13 bases between the germline ends. The germline V gene has CDR1 MDHEN and CDR2 SYDVKM.